This TCR beta chain was found in a study of CD8+CD57+ T cells in acquired aplastic anemia. In the study overall: Roughly 3.1 ug was the average amount of DNA from sorted CD4+ and CD8+ cells.

Study outcomes and limitations: Patients shared some 30 CD8+ CDR3 sequences with controls. Between patients and controls, CD8+ Simpson's diversity did not vary significantly.

This clonotype was seen many times. The antigen remains undetermined. Genomic DNA provided the template from which TCR beta VDJ and CDR3 profiles were obtained. Using its own MiXCR run on the reads, TCRdb lists one record per CDR3 protein. The table shows approximately 270,000 distinct CDR3 sequences, with 55% to 60% occurring only once. Trimming cost V 2 bases and J 0 bases, with 16 bases left between them. Germline V gene sequence: CDR1 DFQATT, CDR2 SNEGSKA (reference sequence). This CDR3 is built from 16 residues. The clonotype originates from a human donor with severe aplastic anemia or a healthy control (not recorded which). Material: sorted CD4+, CD8+, or CD8+CD57+ T cells (not recorded which) from PBMCs. The V and J genes are TRBV20-1 and TRBJ1-1; D remains unclear. CDR3 protein: CSARIFGRTMNTEAFF. CDR3 sequence (DNA): TGCAGTGCTAGAATTTTCGGCAGAACTATGAACACTGAAGCTTTCTTT.